This T cell receptor beta chain emerged from a study of CD8+CD57+ T cells in acquired aplastic anemia. Flow cytometry had shown expanded CD8+CD57+ cells in the patients chosen for sequencing. Both TCR beta VDJ combination and CDR3 sequence profiling were carried out. Genomic DNA was the template for this profiling. TCRdb re-derived calls from the reads in MiXCR, one entry per CDR3 protein. The repertoire includes 150,000 to 200,000 distinct CDR3 sequences, 48% of them detected once, and more than 30% sits in the top ten. The CDR3 length is 14 residues. The V gene's germline CDR1 is DFQATT and CDR2 SNEGSKA (reference sequence). V shed 6 bases, J shed 3 bases, and the junction held 10 bases outside the gene matches.

This chain joins TRBV20-1 and TRBJ1-2; 7 bases are shared with TRBD1. Sequencing was performed on sorted CD4+, CD8+, or CD8+CD57+ T cells (not recorded which) from PBMCs. The sequence was obtained from a human donor with aplastic anemia. Here the CDR3 DNA reads TGCAGTGCAGTCCCGAACAGGGGCGACTATGGCTACACCTTC. As protein: CSAVPNRGDYGYTF.